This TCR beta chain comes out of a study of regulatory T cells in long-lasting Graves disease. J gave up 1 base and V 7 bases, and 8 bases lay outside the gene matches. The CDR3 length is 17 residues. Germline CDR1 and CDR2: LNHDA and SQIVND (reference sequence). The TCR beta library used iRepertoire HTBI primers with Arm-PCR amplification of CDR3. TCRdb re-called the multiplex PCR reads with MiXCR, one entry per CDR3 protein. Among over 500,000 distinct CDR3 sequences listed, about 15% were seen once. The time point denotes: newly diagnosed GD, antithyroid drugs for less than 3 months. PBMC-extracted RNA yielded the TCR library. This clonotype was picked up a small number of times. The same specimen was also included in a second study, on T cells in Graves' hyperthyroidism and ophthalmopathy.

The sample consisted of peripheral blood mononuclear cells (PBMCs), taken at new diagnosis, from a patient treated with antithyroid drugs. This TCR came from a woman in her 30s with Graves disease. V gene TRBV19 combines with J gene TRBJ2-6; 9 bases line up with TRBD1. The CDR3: CASTPGQGVSGANVLTF. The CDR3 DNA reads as TGTGCCAGTACCCCGGGACAGGGTGTATCTGGGGCCAACGTCCTGACTTTC.